The sequence of this T cell receptor beta chain was determined in a study of T cells expressing NK-cell markers. Per the germline V gene, CDR1 is WSHSY and CDR2 is SAAADI. CDR3 size: 13 residues. TCRdb reworked the 5' RACE reads into one entry per CDR3 protein, no DNA. Its listing shows a few hundred thousand distinct CDR3 sequences. The V gene is TRBV10-2, the J gene TRBJ2-3; the D call from TCRdb, TRBD2, cannot be confirmed without DNA. The sequencing sample was made of blood T cells: a sorted CD56 or NKG2C T cell subset, CD4+ or CD8+ T cells, or bulk PBMC T cells (not recorded which). The origin of this receptor is a young man in good health. The CDR3 here is CASTGGSTDTQYF.